By share of the sample, the clone carrying this TCR beta chain is medium-sized. The target antigen is unknown. This record belongs to a study of spatial heterogeneity in lung cancer. Regarding the study as a whole: Tumor mutation counts were tracked by expanded intratumoral alpha and beta TCR counts.

The CDR3 covers 17 residues. V shed 6 bases and J shed 0 bases, with 17 bases lying between them. CDR1 and CDR2 from the germline V gene are MNHEY and SVGAGI. Stated time point: sample taken at primary tumor resection. Patients with untreated early-stage non-small cell lung cancer, numbering approximately 70, were the donors. MiXCR was run by TCRdb on the 5' RACE reads, yielding one entry per CDR3 protein. The data contain about 12,000 distinct CDR3 sequences, about 6.8% of them seen just once; the ten biggest clones take up roughly 3%. The TCR sequence derives from a female donor with early-stage non-small cell lung cancer. The V gene is TRBV6-5, the J gene TRBJ1-4; D gene unclear. Sequenced material: lung tumor tissue, taken at surgery. In DNA, the CDR3 is TGTGCCAGCAGCCCCAGCCCGTCTCCTGCAACTAATGAAAAACTGTTTTTT. Translating it yields CASSPSPSPATNEKLFF.